This T cell receptor beta chain was retrieved from a study of blood T cell repertoires in COVID-19. Study-wide background: The United States, Italy and Spain provided the acute and convalescent COVID-19 samples. Nucleic acid was either cDNA or gDNA, and it came from T cells, B-cell-depleted T cells, or PBMCs.

Germline assignment: CDR1 MDHEN and CDR2 SYDVKM. V lost 10 bases, J lost 6 bases, and 13 bases stayed unmatched. The CDR3 is made up of 15 amino acids. Method: immunoSEQ multiplex PCR; TCRdb's copy keeps in-frame clones and lacks some. The sample carries about 260,000 clones, under 90% recorded once. The clonotype comes from a woman between 45 and 60 years old who had recovered from COVID-19. The rearrangement uses TRBV28 and TRBJ2-7; 12 bases align to TRBD1. The sample consisted of peripheral blood. CDR3 protein: CAIQGLGQGASEQYF. The CDR3 bases are TGTGCCATCCAAGGCCTGGGACAGGGGGCATCCGAGCAGTACTTC. Full variable domain (outside the CDR3, taken from reference TRBV28 and TRBJ2-7): DVKVTQSSRYLVKRTGEKVFLECVQDMDHENMFWYRQDPGLGLRLIYFSYDVKMKEKGDIPEGYSVSREKKERFSLILESASTNQTSMYLCAIQGLGQGASEQYFGPGTRLTVT.